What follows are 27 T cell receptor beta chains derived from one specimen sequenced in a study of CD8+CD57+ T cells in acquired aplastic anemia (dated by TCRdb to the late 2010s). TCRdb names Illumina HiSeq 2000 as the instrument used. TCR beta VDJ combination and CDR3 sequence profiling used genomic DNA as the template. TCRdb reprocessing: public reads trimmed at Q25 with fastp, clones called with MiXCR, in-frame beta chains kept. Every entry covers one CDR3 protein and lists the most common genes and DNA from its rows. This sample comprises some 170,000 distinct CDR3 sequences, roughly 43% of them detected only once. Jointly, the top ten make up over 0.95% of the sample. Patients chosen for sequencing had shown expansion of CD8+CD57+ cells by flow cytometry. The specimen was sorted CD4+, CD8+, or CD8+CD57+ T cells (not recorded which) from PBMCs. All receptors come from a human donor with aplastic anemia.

The CDR3 reads CASSLNIWREPYNEQFF. The DNA for the CDR3 is TGTGCCAGCAGCTTAAATATTTGGCGGGAGCCCTACAATGAGCAGTTCTTC. The chain couples TRBV7-6 to TRBJ2-1, with 7 bases that match TRBD2. The CDR3 consists of 17 residues. Germline trimming cut 2 bases from V and 2 bases from J; bases unmatched to any gene: 9. Germline lookup yields CDR1 SGHVS and CDR2 FNYEAQ.

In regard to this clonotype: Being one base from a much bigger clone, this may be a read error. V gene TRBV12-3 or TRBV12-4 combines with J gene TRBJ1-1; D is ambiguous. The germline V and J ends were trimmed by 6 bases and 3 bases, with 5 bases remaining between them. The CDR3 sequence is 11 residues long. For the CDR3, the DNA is TGTGCCAGCAGCCGGGACACTGAAGCTTTCTTT. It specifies CASSRDTEAFF.

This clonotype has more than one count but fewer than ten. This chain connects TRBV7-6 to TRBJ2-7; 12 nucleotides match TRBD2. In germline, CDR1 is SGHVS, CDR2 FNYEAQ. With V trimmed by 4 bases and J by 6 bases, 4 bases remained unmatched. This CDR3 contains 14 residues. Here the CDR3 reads CASSSTSGRGEQYF. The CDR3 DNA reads TGTGCCAGCAGCTCGACTAGCGGGAGAGGCGAGCAGTACTTC.

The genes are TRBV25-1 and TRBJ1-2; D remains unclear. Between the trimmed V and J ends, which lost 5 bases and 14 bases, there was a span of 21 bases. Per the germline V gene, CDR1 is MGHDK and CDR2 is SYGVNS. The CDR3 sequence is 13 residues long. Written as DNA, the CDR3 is TGTGCCAGCAGTTTAAGTTCGACGGCTGTTGGAACCTTC. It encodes CASSLSSTAVGTF.

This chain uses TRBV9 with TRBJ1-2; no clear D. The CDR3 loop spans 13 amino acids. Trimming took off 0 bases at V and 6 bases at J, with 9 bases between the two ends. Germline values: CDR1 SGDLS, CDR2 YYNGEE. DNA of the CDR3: TGTGCCAGCAGCGTAGCATGGGGAGATGGCTACACCTTC. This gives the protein CASSVAWGDGYTF.

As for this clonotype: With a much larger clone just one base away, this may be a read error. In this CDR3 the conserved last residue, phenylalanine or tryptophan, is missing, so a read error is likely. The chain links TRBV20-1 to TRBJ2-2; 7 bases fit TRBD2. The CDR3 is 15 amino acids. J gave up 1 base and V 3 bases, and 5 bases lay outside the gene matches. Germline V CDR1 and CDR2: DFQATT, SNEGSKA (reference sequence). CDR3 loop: CSASWGGMNTGELFS. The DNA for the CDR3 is TGCAGTGCTAGCTGGGGGGGGATGAACACCGGGGAGCTGTTTTCT.

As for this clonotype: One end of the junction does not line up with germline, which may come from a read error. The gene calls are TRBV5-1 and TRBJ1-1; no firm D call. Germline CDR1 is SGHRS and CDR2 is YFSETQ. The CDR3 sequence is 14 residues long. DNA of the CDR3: TGCACCAGCAGCTTAGGCAGGCTGAGCACTGATGCTTTCTTT. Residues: CTSSLGRLSTDAFF.

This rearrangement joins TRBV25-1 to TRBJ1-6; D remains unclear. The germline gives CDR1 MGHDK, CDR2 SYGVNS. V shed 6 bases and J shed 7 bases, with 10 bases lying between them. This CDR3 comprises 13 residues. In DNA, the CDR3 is TGTGCCAGCAGGCAAGATCCCAATTCACCCCTCCACTTT. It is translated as CASRQDPNSPLHF.

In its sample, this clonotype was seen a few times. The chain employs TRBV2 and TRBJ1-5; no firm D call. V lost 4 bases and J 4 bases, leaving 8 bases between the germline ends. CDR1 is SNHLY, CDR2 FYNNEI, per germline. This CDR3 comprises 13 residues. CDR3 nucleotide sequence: TGTGCCAGCAGTGGGGAGAAGAATCAGCCCCAGCATTTT. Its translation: CASSGEKNQPQHF.

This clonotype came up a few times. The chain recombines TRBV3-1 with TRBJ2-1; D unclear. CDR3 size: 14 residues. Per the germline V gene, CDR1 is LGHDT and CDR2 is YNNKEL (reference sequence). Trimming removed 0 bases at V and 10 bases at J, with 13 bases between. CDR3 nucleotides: TGTGCCAGCAGCCAAGAGTGGAACTTAAAAGAGCAGTTCTTC. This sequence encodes CASSQEWNLKEQFF.

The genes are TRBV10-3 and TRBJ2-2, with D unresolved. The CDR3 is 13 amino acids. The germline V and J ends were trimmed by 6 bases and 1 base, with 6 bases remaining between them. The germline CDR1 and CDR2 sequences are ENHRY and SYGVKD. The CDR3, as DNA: TGTGCCATCAGCACGGAGAACACCGGGGAGCTGTTTTTT. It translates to CAISTENTGELFF.

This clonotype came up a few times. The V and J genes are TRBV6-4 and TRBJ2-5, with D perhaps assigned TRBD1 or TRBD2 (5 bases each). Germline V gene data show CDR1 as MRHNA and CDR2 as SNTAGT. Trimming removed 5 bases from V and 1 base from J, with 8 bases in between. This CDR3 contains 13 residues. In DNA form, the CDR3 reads TGTGCCAGCAGTTCGGGGCCCCAAGAGACCCAGTACTTC. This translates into CASSSGPQETQYF.

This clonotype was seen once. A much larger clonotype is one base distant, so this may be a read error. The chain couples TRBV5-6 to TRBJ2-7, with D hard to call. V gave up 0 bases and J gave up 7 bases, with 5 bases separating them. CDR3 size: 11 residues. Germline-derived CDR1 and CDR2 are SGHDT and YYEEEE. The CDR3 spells CASSLADEQYF. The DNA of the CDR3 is TGTGCCAGCAGCTTGGCGGATGAGCAGTACTTC.

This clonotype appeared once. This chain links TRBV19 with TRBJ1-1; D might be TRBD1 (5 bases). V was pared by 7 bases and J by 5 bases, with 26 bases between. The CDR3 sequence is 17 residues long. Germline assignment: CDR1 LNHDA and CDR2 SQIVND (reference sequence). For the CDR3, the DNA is TGTGCCAGTACCTCATTCGGGAGGGCAGGGCGAAGGACTGAAGCTTTCTTT. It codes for CASTSFGRAGRRTEAFF.

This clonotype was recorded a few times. The CDR3 sequence: CATSGRTSSYNSPLHF. CDR3 DNA: TGTGCCACCTCCGGACGGACGAGCTCCTATAATTCACCCCTCCACTTT. The chain is built from TRBV19 and TRBJ1-6, with D hard to call. Trimming left V 10 bases short and J 0 bases short, with 16 bases between. The CDR3 length is 16 residues. Germline V lookup: CDR1 LNHDA, CDR2 SQIVND (reference sequence).

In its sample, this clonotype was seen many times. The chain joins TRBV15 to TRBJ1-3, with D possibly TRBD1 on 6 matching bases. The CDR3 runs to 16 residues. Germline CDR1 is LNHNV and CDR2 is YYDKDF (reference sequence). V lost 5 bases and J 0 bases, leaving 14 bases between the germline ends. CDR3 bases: TGTGCCACCAGCTCCAGACGACAGGTCTCTGGAAACACCATATATTTT. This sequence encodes CATSSRRQVSGNTIYF.

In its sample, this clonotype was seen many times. The CDR3 DNA sequence: TGTGCCAGCAGTCTCGAAAACTATGGCTACACCTTC. It codes for CASSLENYGYTF. This chain uses TRBV2 with TRBJ1-2, with D unclear. CDR3 length: 12 residues. The ends were cut back, 5 bases at V and 2 bases at J, with 6 bases in the middle. Germline CDR1 and CDR2: SNHLY and FYNNEI.

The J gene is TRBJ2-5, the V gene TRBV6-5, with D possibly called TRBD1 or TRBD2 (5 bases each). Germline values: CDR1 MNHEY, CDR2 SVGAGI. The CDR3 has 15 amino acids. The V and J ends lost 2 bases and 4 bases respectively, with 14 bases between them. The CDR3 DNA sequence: TGTGCCAGCAGTTACAGGGGCACTGAGGGAGAGACCCAGTACTTC. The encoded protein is CASSYRGTEGETQYF.

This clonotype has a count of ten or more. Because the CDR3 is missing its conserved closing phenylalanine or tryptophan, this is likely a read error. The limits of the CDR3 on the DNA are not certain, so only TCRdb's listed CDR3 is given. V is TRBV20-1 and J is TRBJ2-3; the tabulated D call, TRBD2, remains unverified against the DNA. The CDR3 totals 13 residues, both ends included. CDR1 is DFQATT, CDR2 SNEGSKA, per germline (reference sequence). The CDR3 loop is CSAISGLAGGGIY.

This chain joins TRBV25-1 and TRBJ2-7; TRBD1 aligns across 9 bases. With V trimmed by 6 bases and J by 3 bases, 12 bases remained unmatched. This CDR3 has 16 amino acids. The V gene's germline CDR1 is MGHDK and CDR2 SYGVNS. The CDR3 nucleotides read TGTGCCAGCAGGGAGGAGATGGACAGGGGCCTCTACGAGCAGTACTTC. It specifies CASREEMDRGLYEQYF.

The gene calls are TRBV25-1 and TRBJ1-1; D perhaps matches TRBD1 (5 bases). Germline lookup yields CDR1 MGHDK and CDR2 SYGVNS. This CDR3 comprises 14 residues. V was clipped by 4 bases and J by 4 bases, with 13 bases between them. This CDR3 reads CASSGAWRGTEAFF. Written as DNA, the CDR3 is TGTGCCAGCAGTGGAGCTTGGAGGGGCACTGAAGCTTTCTTT.

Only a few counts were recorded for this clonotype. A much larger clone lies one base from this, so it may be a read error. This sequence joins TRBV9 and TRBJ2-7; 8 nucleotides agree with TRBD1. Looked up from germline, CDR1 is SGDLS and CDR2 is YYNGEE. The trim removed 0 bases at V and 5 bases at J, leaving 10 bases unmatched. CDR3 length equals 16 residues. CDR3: CASSVAGTRTGNEQYF. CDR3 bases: TGTGCCAGCAGCGTAGCGGGGACGAGGACAGGGAACGAGCAGTACTTC.

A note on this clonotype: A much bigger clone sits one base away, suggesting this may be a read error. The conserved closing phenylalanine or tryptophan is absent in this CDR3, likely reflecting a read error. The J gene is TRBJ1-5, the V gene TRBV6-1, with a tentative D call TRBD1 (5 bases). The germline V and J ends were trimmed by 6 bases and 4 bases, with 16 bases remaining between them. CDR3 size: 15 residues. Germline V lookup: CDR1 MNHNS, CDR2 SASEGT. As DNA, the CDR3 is TGTGCCAGCAGCCGACAGCCCCTCGGGAATCAGCCCCAGCATCTT. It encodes CASSRQPLGNQPQHL.

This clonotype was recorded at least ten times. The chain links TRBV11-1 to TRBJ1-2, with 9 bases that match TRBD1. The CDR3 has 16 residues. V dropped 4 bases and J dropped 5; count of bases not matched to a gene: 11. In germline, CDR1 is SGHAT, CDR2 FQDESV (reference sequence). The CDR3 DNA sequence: TGTGCCAGCAGCTACTCGGGACAGGGTACGGGGTATGGCTACACCTTC. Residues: CASSYSGQGTGYGYTF.

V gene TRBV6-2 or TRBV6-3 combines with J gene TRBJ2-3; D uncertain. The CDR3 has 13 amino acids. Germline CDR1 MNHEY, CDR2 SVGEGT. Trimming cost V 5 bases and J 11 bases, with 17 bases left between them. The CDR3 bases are TGTGCCAGCAGTCCCAATCCAACAAGAAGGCAGTATTTT. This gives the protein CASSPNPTRRQYF.

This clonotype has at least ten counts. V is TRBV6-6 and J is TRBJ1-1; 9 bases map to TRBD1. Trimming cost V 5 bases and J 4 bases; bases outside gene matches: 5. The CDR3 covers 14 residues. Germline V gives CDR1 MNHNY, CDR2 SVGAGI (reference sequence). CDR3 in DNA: TGTGCCAGCAGTGTAGGACAGGGGCGCACTGAAGCTTTCTTT. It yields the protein CASSVGQGRTEAFF.

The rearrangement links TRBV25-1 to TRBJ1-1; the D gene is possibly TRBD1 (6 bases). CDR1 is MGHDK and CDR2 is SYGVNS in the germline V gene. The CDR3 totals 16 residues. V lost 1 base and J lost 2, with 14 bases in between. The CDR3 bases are TGTGCCAGCAGTGAATCAGGGGTCGCTGGAAACACTGAAGCTTTCTTT. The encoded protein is CASSESGVAGNTEAFF.